One and the same sample provided the 26 T cell receptor beta chains below, sequenced in a study of tumor-infiltrating lymphocytes in primary liver carcinoma. Starting material for RNA and DNA co-extraction consisted of about 20-30 mg of unsorted bulk tissue. With around 490 ng total RNA as template and a constant-region primer, TCR beta cDNA was made. Slightly modified ARM-PCR, run as three nested multiplex PCR rounds, produced the TCR beta libraries. The first two PCR rounds used TRBV1-TRBV30 forward primers with a C-beta reverse primer, nine to ten cycles each. MiXCR, applied by TCRdb to the multiplex PCR reads, yields one record per CDR3 protein. Found here are fewer than 75,000 distinct CDR3 sequences, 70% to 85% of them singletons; the top ten hold around 50%. The sample consisted of liver tumor tissue from sampling region 2. This sample's subset: tumor region T2, inferior pole. The origin of the receptors is a man aged 40-55 years with primary liver carcinoma and hepatitis B virus infection.

On this clonotype itself: One junction end does not reproduce the germline sequence, and a read error may be involved. The CDR3 loop reads CAGSLNGNEQFF. CDR3 nucleotide sequence: TGTGCCGGCAGCTTAAATGGCAATGAGCAGTTCTTC. The gene calls are TRBV11-3 and TRBJ2-1, with D uncertain. Germline assignment: CDR1 SGHNT and CDR2 YENEEA. The CDR3 is made up of 12 amino acids. Variable domain in full (rest from reference TRBV11-3 and TRBJ2-1): EAGVVQSPRYKIIEKKQPVAFWCNPISGHNTLYWYLQNLGQGPELLIRYENEEAVDDSQLPKDRFSAERLKGVDSTLKIQPAELGDSAVYLCAGSLNGNEQFFGPGTRLTVL.

This clonotype was detected only once. Its ends do not fully match the called genes, so a read error is possible. The V gene is TRBV4-1, the J gene TRBJ2-3, with 9 bases identical to TRBD2. The CDR3 consists of 18 residues. In germline, CDR1 is MGHRA, CDR2 YSYEKL. DNA of the CDR3: TGCGACAGCAGCAAGACCATTGCCCTAGCGGGAATCACCGATACGCAGTATTTT. Encoded protein: CDSSKTIALAGITDTQYF.

The V call is TRBV12-3 or TRBV12-4, the J call TRBJ2-1, with a tentative D call TRBD1 (6 bases). With 5 bases removed from V and 7 bases from J, the gap between germline ends came to 15 bases. The CDR3 is 14 residues long. The CDR3 reads CASSPQGRRNEQFF. CDR3 nucleotide sequence: TGTGCCAGCAGTCCCCAGGGGCGGCGGAATGAGCAGTTCTTC.

Comments on this clonotype: Just one base apart from a much larger clone, this may be a read error. This chain joins TRBV6-4 and TRBJ2-3; 8 positions agree with TRBD1. CDR1 and CDR2 (germline): MRHNA, SNTAGT. The CDR3 has 15 amino acids. In nucleotides, the CDR3 is TGTACCAGCAGTGACTGGCAGGGGGCCCCAGATACGCAGTATTTT. As protein: CTSSDWQGAPDTQYF.

This clonotype was counted only a few times. The chain joins TRBV6-5 to TRBJ1-6, with D tentatively TRBD1 (5 bases). The CDR3 has 15 amino acids. V lost 0 bases, J lost 8 bases, and 11 bases lay in between. Germline CDR1 is MNHEY and CDR2 is SVGAGI. The CDR3 coding sequence is TGTGCCAGCAGTTACTCAATCCAGGGTCATTCACCCCTCCACTTT. Translated: CASSYSIQGHSPLHF.

Details on this clonotype: One junction end does not reproduce the germline sequence, and a read error may be involved. The CDR3 here is CVSSLALGRANTGELFF. CDR3 sequence (DNA): TGTGTCAGCAGCTTAGCTTTAGGAAGGGCGAACACCGGGGAGTTGTTTTTT. The V call is TRBV11-2, the J call TRBJ2-2; D perhaps matches TRBD2 (5 bases). Looked up from germline, CDR1 is SGHAT and CDR2 is FQNNGV. The CDR3 is 17 amino acids. Together with reference TRBV11-2 and TRBJ2-2, the CDR3 gives the full variable domain: EAGVAQSPRYKIIEKRQSVAFWCNPISGHATLYWYQQILGQGPKLLIQFQNNGVVDDSQLPKDRFSAERLKGVDSTLKIQPAKLEDSAVYLCVSSLALGRANTGELFFGEGSRLTVL.

As concerns this clonotype: The CDR3 ends on some other residue instead of the conserved phenylalanine or tryptophan, so this is likely a read error. The chain links TRBV4-3 to TRBJ2-2; no firm D call. The length of the CDR3 is 14 residues. The germline CDR1 and CDR2 sequences are LGHNA and YSLEER. DNA of the CDR3: TGCGCCATCAGCCAGACATCGAACACCGGGGAGCTGTTTATT. Translating gives CAISQTSNTGELFI.

Concerning this clonotype itself: A junction end diverges from the germline sequence, so it may reflect a read error. The chain recombines TRBV4-1 with TRBJ2-7; a possible D gene is TRBD2 (6 bases). Germline CDR1 is MGHRA and CDR2 is YSYEKL. The CDR3 spans 15 residues. The CDR3 region is CACSQDEGGNYEPYF. CDR3 sequence (DNA): TGCGCCTGCAGCCAAGATGAGGGCGGGAACTACGAGCCGTACTTC.

This clonotype was counted ten times or more. V is TRBV12-3 or TRBV12-4 and J is TRBJ2-7, with D possibly TRBD2 on 5 matching bases. The CDR3 is 14 amino acids. V lost 1 base, J lost 3 bases, and 10 bases lay in between. The CDR3 bases are TGTGCCAGCAGTTTAGGGCTAGCCGGCTACGAGCAGTACTTC. It translates to CASSLGLAGYEQYF.

The J gene is TRBJ2-4, the V gene TRBV7-8, with D tentatively TRBD1 (6 bases). V was clipped by 4 bases and J by 6 bases, with 19 bases between them. The CDR3 loop spans 16 amino acids. CDR1 and CDR2 from the germline V gene are SGHVS and FQNEAQ. The CDR3 sequence: CASSSQGGVLINIQYF. For the CDR3, the DNA is TGTGCCAGCAGCTCCCAAGGGGGAGTTTTGATAAACATTCAGTACTTC.

A single count supports this clonotype. The CDR3 does not end in the conserved phenylalanine or tryptophan, so this is likely a read error. The chain carries TRBV7-9 and TRBJ1-1; D uncertain. The CDR3 contains 13 residues. With 5 bases removed from V and 0 bases from J, the gap between germline ends came to 7 bases. The germline gives CDR1 SEHNR, CDR2 FQNEAQ (reference sequence). CDR3 loop: CASSATLNTEAFL. The CDR3, as DNA: TGTGCCAGCAGCGCAACCTTGAACACTGAAGCTTTCCTT.

The chain joins TRBV6-1 to TRBJ1-1, with 10 bases fitting TRBD1. CDR1 is MNHNS, CDR2 SASEGT, per germline. The CDR3 extends over 14 amino acids. In DNA, the CDR3 is TGTGCTTGTCGAAGACAGGGGGCTGTGACTGAAGCTTTCTTT. It is translated as CACRRQGAVTEAFF.

This clonotype came up once. The junction departs from germline at one end; a sequencing error may be responsible. This rearrangement joins TRBV4-1 to TRBJ2-7; D is undetermined. The germline CDR1 and CDR2 sequences are MGHRA and YSYEKL. CDR3 length: 13 residues. CDR3 in DNA: TGCGCCGGCAGCCAGGACCGTTGGTACGAGCAGTATTTC. As protein: CAGSQDRWYEQYF.

The chain employs TRBV5-1 and TRBJ2-3; D might be TRBD2 (5 bases). Germline CDR1 is SGHRS and CDR2 is YFSETQ. CDR3 length: 16 amino acids. V lost 4 bases and J 2 bases, leaving 17 bases between the germline ends. The chain's CDR3 is CASSPLVEGATDTQYF. As DNA, the CDR3 is TGCGCCAGCAGCCCCCTAGTAGAGGGAGCCACAGATACGCAGTATTTT.

A note on this clonotype: This could be a read error, since a much larger clone is one nucleotide away. This chain uses TRBV5-1 with TRBJ1-2; no firm D call. The germline gives CDR1 SGHRS, CDR2 YFSETQ. The CDR3 length is 12 residues. The V and J ends lost 0 bases and 9 bases respectively, with 9 bases between them. The CDR3 spells CASSLDGKCYTF. CDR3 coding DNA: TGCGCCAGCAGCTTGGACGGGAAGTGCTACACCTTC.

This clonotype has just a few counts. It may be a read error: a sequence one base away is much more abundant. As the CDR3 is not closed by the conserved phenylalanine or tryptophan, this likely results from a read error. The DNA is omitted, as the CDR3 cannot be located on it reliably, and the CDR3 follows TCRdb's listing. V gene TRBV20-1 combines with J gene TRBJ2-7; TRBD1 is taken as the D call from the table, unchecked against the DNA. The CDR3 extends over 11 residues, inclusive of both ends. Germline V CDR1 and CDR2: DFQATT, SNEGSKA (reference sequence). This chain's CDR3 is CSARGPSGWYS.

Comments on this clonotype: Germline is not matched at one junction end, which may reflect a read error. J is TRBJ2-5 and V is TRBV29-1; 11 nucleotides line up with TRBD1. Germline-derived CDR1 and CDR2 are SQVTM and ANQGSEA. The CDR3 runs to 15 residues. CDR3: CRVEADRGRAETRYF. The CDR3 DNA sequence: TGCAGGGTTGAAGCGGACAGGGGGCGAGCAGAGACCCGGTACTTC.

This clonotype was seen once. The conserved final phenylalanine or tryptophan is absent from the CDR3, which likely points to a read error. The chain combines TRBV29-1 with TRBJ2-7, with 7 bases aligning to TRBD1. Germline CDR1 reads SQVTM; CDR2 reads ANQGSEA. The length of the CDR3 is 9 residues. The CDR3 protein is CSVYRGQYS. The CDR3 DNA is TGTAGCGTCTACAGGGGGCAGTACTCC.

The chain combines TRBV6-2 or TRBV6-3 with TRBJ2-7, with 9 bases aligning to TRBD1. This CDR3 has 14 amino acids. V shed 6 bases, J shed 5 bases, and the junction held 8 bases outside the gene matches. Germline loops: CDR1 MNHEY, CDR2 SVGEGT. In DNA form, the CDR3 reads TGTGCCAGCAGCATCCGGGACAGGGTCCACGAGCAGTACTTC. Translation gives CASSIRDRVHEQYF.

The chain employs TRBV29-1 and TRBJ2-1; D remains ambiguous. The germline CDR1 and CDR2 sequences are SQVTM and ANQGSEA. With 7 bases removed from V and 4 bases from J, the gap between germline ends came to 14 bases. This CDR3 has 13 residues. In DNA form, the CDR3 reads TGCAGCGCTGCGCCTGACCATTACAATGAGCAGTTCTTC. Amino acid sequence: CSAAPDHYNEQFF.

This clonotype has ten or more counts. The chain uses TRBV13 and TRBJ2-3, with 11 bases that match TRBD2. Germline trimming cut 4 bases from V and 3 bases from J; bases unmatched to any gene: 12. This CDR3 is 18 amino acids long. Germline-derived CDR1 and CDR2 are PRHDT and FYEKMQ (reference sequence). The CDR3 protein is CASSSRSSGRRKTDTQYF. As DNA, the CDR3 is TGTGCCAGCAGCTCCCGGTCTAGCGGGAGGAGGAAGACAGATACGCAGTATTTT.

Details on this clonotype: The junction shows a germline mismatch at one end, possibly a read error. The chain has TRBV6-5 and TRBJ1-2; TRBD1 matches 9 bases. The CDR3 totals 14 residues. CDR1 is MNHEY, CDR2 SVGAGI, per germline. This chain's CDR3 is CASGGTGSFYGYTF. CDR3 nucleotide sequence: TGTGCCAGCGGCGGGACAGGGAGTTTCTATGGCTACACGTTC.

This rearrangement joins TRBV4-1 to TRBJ2-7, with a tentative D call TRBD2 (6 bases). V was shortened by 0 bases and J by 4 bases, with 13 bases between the two germline ends. CDR3 length: 15 residues. Germline loops: CDR1 MGHRA, CDR2 YSYEKL. CDR3 bases: TGCGCCAGCAGCCAAGATCGACTAGTTGAGTACGAGCAGTACTTC. Amino acids: CASSQDRLVEYEQYF.

V and J are TRBV12-1 and TRBJ2-7; no DNA check was done on the table's D call, TRBD1. TRBV12-1 has pseudogene status. The CDR3 has 17 amino acids. CDR3 sequence reads: CASSPFPDLTYSFEQYF. The CDR3, as DNA: TGTGCCAGCAGCCCCTTTCCGGACTTAACCTACTCTTTCGAGCAGTACTTC.

This chain uses TRBV11-2 with TRBJ2-1, with 10 positions matching TRBD2. With V trimmed by 11 bases and J by 13 bases, 20 bases remained unmatched. CDR1 SGHAT and CDR2 FQNNGV come from the germline V gene. The CDR3 extends over 15 amino acids. CDR3 protein: CAGSPQREGLGEQFF. Here the CDR3 DNA reads TGTGCCGGTAGCCCCCAGCGGGAGGGATTGGGTGAACAGTTCTTC.

With respect to this clonotype: A much larger clone is a single base away; this may be a read error. No conserved phenylalanine or tryptophan is present at the end of the CDR3, so a read error is the likely explanation. The chain has TRBV4-3 and TRBJ2-3; 14 bases align to TRBD2. V dropped 0 bases and J dropped 4; count of bases not matched to a gene: 12. The CDR3 consists of 20 residues. CDR1 is LGHNA and CDR2 is YSLEER in the germline V gene. CDR3 nucleotides: TGCGCCAGCAGCCAAGATCTTCCCTCCGGGACTAGCGGGAGAGCAGATACGCAGTATTCT. It translates to CASSQDLPSGTSGRADTQYS.